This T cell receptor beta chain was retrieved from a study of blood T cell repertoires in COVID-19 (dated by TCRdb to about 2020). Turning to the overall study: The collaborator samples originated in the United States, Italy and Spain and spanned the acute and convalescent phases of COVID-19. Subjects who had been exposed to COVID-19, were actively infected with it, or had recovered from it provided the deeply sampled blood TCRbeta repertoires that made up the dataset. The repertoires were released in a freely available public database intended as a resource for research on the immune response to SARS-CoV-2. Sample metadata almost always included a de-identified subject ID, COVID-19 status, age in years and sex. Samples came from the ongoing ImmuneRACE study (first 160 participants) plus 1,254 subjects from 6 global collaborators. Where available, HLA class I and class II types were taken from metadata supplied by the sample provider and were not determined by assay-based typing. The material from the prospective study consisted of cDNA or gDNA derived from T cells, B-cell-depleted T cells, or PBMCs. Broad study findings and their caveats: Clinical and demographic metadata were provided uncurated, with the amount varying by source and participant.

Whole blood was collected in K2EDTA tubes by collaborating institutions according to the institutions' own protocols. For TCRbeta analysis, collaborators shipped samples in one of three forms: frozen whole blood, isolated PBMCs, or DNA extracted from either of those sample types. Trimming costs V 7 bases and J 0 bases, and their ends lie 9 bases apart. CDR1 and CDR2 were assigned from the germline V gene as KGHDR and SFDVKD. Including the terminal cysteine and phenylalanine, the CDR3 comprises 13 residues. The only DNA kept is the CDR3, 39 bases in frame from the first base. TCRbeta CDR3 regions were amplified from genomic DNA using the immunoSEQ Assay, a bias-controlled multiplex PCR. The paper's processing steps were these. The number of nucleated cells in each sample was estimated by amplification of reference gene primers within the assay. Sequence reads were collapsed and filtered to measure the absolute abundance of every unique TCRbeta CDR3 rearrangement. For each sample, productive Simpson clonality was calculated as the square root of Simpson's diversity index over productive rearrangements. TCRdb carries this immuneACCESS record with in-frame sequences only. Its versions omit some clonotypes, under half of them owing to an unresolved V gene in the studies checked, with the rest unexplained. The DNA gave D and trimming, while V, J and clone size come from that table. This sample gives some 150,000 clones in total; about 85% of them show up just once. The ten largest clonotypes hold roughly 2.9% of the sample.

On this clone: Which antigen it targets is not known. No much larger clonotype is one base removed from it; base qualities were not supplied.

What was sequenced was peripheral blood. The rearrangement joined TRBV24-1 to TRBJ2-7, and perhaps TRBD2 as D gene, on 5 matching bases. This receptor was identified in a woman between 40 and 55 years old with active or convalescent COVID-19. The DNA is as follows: TGTGCCACCAGGGACTCAAGCTCCTACGAGCAGTACTTC. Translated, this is CATRDSSSYEQYF.